Described below is a single T cell receptor (beta chain) sequence and its context. Antigen: not known. This record belongs to a study of CD8+ T cells in alopecia areata. Study-wide results and limits: Scalp data also include sequences from resident alphabeta T cells of normal skin. More clonal than normal scalp was lesional scalp, particularly alopecia totalis/universalis.

Reverse transcription of extracted RNA yielded cDNA, which provided the sequencing template. Clones were sequenced by immunoSEQ multiplex PCR, and TCRdb holds only the in-frame ones, with some missing. Here the sample spans around 120,000 clones, approximately 60% being singletons. The germline V gene encodes CDR1 GTSNPN and CDR2 SVGIG (reference sequence). This CDR3 is 14 amino acids long. The V segment lost 2 bases and the J segment 7 bases; nucleotides outside the gene matches: 8. CD4+ and CD8+ T cells were sorted from PBMCs. The clonotype comes from a human donor in good health. The genes are TRBV30 and TRBJ2-4, with 7 bases lining up with TRBD2. Sequenced: CD4+ T cells sorted from blood. Written as DNA, the CDR3 is TGTGCCTGGAGTCAGGGAGGGGATCGCAACATTCAGTACTTC. Protein: CAWSQGGDRNIQYF.